This TCR beta chain was found in a study of cytomegalovirus exposure and HLA in healthy donors. Study results and limitations: Associated with cytomegalovirus, according to the listing, were some 180 TCR beta chains. Reported results showed that the classifier diagnosed cytomegalovirus status with high specificity and sensitivity. The study found most TCR sequences rare, yet found some public TCRs in many donors.

Regarding this clone: What it recognizes is unknown.

Measured with immunoSEQ multiplex PCR; TCRdb has only the in-frame clones, and not every one. In the table there are 90,000 to 150,000 clones, 86% of which are singletons. The CDR3 has 14 amino acids. Germline values: CDR1 GTSNPN, CDR2 SVGIG (reference sequence). Trimming shortened V by 3 bases and J by 4 bases, and 15 bases separated the two germline ends. The chain couples TRBV30 to TRBJ1-2, with a possible D match to TRBD1 (6 bases). The sequence was obtained from a young man in good health and CMV-seronegative. The sequencing input was PBMCs. Here the CDR3 DNA reads TGTGCCTGGAGGGTCGGGGGGCCGGGCTATGGCTACACCTTC. As protein: CAWRVGGPGYGYTF.